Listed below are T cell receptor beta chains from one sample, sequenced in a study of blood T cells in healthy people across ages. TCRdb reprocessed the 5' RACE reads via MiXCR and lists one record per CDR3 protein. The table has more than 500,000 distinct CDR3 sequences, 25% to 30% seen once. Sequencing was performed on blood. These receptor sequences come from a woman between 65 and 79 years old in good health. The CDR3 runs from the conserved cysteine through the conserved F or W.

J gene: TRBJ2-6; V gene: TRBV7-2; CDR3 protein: CASSGTGGSGANVLTF
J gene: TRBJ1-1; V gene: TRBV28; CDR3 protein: CASSPGGLGAFF
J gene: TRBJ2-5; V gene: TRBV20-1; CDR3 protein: CSARARASGGRLQETQYF
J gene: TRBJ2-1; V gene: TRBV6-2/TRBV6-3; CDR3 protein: CASSQRDRQTSYNEQFF
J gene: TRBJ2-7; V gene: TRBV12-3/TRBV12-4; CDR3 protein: CASSFFPDSYEQYF
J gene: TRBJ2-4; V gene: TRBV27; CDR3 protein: CASSSVQGKANIQYF
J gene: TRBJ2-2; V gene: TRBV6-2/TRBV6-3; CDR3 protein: CASSHGQTTRNTGELFF
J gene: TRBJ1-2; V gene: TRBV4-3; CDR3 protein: CASSQGLDRGYSNYGYTF
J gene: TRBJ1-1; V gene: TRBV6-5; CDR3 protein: CASSYDTTEAFF
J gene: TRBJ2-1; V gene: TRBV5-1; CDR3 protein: CASSLAEGFSTNEQFF
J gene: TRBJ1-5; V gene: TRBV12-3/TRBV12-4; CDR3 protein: CASSLVPPGAQPQHF
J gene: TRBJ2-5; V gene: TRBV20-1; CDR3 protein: CSASIGGGNLETQYF
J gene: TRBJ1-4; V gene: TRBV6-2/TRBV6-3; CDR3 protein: CASSPVGGEEKLFF
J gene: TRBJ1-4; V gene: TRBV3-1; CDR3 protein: CASSPAAAKLFF
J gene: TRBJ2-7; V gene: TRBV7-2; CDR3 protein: CASSPSRTQSYEQYF
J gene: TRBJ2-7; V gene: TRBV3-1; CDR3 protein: CASSPMTRGVHEQYF
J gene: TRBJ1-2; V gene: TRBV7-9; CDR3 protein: CASSLDLDRAYGYTF
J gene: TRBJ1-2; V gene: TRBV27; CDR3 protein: CASSAGYWSYGYTF
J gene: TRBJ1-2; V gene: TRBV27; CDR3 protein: CASTLRQGASYGYTF
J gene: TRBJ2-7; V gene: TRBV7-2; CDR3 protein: CASSWTGGLDEQYF
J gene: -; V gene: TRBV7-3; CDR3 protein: CASSLDQNYEQYF
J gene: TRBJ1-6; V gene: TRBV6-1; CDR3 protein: CASTTGPGSNSPLHF
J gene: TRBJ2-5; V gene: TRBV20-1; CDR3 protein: CSAPGTNQETQYF
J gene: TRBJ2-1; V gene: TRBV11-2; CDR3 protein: CASSLDGTANEQFF
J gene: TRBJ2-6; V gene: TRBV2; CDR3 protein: CASSGRWVGTGANVLTF
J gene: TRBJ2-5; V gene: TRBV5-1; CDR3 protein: CASSLWGAPQETQYF
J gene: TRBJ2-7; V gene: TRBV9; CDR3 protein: CASSVRDYTSYEQYF
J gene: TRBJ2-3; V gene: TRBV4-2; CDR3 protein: CASSRRTQQADTQYF
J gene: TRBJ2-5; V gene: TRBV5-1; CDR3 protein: CASSLNRGRQETQYF
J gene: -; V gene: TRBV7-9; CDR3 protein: CASSPDFLNEQFF
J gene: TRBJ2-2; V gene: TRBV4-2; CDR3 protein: CASSQDLQYTGELFF
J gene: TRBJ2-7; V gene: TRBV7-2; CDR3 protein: CASNDLAGRSEQYF
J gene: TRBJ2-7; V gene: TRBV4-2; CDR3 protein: CASSHADPAYEQYF
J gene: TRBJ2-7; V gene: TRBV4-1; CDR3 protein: CASSQRGVLTGNYEQYF
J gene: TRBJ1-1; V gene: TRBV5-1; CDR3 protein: CASSLALEGRTEAFF
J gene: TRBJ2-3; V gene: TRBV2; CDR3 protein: CASSERWDTQYF
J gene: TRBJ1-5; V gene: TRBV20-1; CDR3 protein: CSATTLLRTGVSNQPQHF
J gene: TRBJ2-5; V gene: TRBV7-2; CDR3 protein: CASSPNDGRVETQYF
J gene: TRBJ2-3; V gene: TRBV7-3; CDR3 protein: CASSLNLAGGTDTQYF
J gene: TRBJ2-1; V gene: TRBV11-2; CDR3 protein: CASSTPSRTSGGLYNEQFF
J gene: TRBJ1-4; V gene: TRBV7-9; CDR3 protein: CASSSKRGTGLPNEKLFF
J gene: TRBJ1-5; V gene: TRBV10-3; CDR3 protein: CAISDPSGGQPQHF
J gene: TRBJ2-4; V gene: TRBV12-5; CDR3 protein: CASGLERVERDIQYF
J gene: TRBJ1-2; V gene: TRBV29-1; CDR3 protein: CSVLGGGLDGYTF
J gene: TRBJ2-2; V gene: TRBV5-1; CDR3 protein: CASAVRNTGELFF
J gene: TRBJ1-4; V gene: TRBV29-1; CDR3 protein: CSVDIVGTGLPNEKLFF
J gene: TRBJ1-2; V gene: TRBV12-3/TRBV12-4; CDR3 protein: CASSFGELYGYTF
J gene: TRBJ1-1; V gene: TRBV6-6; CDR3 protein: CASSRRADEAFF
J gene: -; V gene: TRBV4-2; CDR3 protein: CASSQDRGGFYNEQFF
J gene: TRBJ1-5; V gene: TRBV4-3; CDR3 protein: CASSQGPSQPQHF
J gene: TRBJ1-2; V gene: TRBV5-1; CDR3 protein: CASSPPGLLNYGYTF
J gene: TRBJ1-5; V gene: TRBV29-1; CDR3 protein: CSVSRGDNQPQHF
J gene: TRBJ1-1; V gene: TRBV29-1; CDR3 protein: CSATGVNTEAFF